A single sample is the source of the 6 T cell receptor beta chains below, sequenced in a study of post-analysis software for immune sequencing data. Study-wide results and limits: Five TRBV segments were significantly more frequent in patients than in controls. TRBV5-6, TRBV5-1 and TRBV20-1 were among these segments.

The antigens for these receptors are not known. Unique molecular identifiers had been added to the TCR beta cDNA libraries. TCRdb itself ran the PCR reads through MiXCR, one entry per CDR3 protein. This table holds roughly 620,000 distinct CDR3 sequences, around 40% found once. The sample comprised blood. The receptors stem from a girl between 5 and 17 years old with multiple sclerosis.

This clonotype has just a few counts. The DNA for the CDR3 is TGTGCCAGCTACGGTGTCAGGGGGTCCGAGCAGTACTTC. Its protein is CASYGVRGSEQYF. The V gene is TRBV2, the J gene TRBJ2-4; 7 bases are a match to TRBD1. TRBJ2-7 explains the end of the DNA better; the J call may be wrong. Per germline, CDR1 SNHLY and CDR2 FYNNEI. The CDR3 runs 13 residues.

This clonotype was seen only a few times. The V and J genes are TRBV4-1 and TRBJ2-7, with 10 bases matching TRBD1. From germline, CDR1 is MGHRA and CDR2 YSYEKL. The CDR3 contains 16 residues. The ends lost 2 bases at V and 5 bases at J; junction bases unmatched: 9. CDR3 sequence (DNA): TGCGCCAGCAGCCAAAAGGGCGACAGGGGGCCCCACGAGCAGTACTTC. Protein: CASSQKGDRGPHEQYF.

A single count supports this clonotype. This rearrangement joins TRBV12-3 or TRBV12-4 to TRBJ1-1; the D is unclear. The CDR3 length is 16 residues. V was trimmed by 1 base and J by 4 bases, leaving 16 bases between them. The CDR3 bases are TGTGCCAGCAGTTTAGGCATCGAATCTAGTGGCACTGAAGCTTTCTTT. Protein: CASSLGIESSGTEAFF.

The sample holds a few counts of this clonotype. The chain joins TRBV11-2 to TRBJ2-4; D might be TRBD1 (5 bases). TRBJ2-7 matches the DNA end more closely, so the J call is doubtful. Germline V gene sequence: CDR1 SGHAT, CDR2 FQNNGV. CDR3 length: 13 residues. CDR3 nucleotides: TGTGCCAGCAGCCAAGGACACCTCTACGAGCAGTACTTC. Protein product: CASSQGHLYEQYF.

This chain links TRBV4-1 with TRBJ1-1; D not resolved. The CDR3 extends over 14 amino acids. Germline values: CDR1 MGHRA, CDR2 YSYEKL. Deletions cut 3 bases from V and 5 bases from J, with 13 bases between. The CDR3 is CASSHRAGKTEAFF. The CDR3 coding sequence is TGCGCCAGCAGCCATCGAGCGGGGAAAACTGAAGCTTTCTTT.

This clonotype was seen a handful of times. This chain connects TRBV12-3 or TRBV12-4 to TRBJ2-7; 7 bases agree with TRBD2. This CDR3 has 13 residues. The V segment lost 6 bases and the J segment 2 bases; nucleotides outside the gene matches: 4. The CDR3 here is CASSPGGTYEQYF. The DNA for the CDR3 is TGTGCCAGCAGCCCGGGGGGAACCTACGAGCAGTACTTC.